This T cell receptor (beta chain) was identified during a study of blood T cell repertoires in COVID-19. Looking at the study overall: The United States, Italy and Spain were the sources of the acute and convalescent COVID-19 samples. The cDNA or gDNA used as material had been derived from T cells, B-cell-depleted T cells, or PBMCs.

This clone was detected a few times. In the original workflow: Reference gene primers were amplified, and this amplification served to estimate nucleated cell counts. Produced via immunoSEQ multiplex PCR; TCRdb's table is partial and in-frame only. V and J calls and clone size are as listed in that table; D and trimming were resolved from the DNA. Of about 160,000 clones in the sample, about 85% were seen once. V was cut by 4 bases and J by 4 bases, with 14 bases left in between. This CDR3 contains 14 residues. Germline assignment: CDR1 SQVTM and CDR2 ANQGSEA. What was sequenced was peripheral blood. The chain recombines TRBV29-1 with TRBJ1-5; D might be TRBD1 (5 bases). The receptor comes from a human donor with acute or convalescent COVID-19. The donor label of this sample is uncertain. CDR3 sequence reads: CSVGKEGRNQPQHF. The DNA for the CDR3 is TGCAGCGTTGGTAAAGAGGGGAGGAATCAGCCCCAGCATTTT.